Following are 25 T cell receptor beta chains from one sample sequenced in a study of blood T cell repertoires in COVID-19. The table came from immunoSEQ multiplex PCR; TCRdb's copy has only in-frame clones and leaves some out. The sample yields 150,000 to 200,000 clones, roughly 80% seen once. Sequenced sample: peripheral blood. The receptors shown here come from a woman in her twenties or thirties with acute or convalescent COVID-19.

This clone was detected only once. This chain connects TRBV6-2 or TRBV6-3 to TRBJ2-3, with TRBD1 as a possible D gene (5 bases). The CDR3 runs to 15 residues. Germline V gene sequence: CDR1 MNHEY, CDR2 SVGEGT. V was pared by 4 bases and J by 0 bases, with 11 bases between. The CDR3 here is CASSWSGSSTDTQYF. CDR3 nucleotide sequence: TGTGCCAGCAGTTGGTCAGGGTCTAGCACAGATACGCAGTATTTT.

The CDR3 loop is CASSPLALRGGGEQFF. CDR3 nucleotides: TGCGCCAGCAGCCCCCTCGCCCTTAGGGGGGGAGGGGAGCAGTTCTTC. This chain links TRBV5-1 with TRBJ2-1; the D gene is possibly TRBD2 (7 bases). V gave up 4 bases and J gave up 10 bases, with 24 bases separating them. Germline V lookup: CDR1 SGHRS, CDR2 YFSETQ. The CDR3 has 16 amino acids.

The rearrangement links TRBV6-1 to TRBJ2-1, with D possibly TRBD2 on 6 matching bases. The germline gives CDR1 MNHNS, CDR2 SASEGT. Trimming stripped 4 bases from V and 9 bases from J, with 22 bases between. The CDR3 runs 16 residues. The CDR3 DNA follows: TGTGCCAGCAGTGGCCGGGGGAGCGGGCAGGGCAGTGAGCAGTTCTTC. Amino acids: CASSGRGSGQGSEQFF.

J is TRBJ2-5 and V is TRBV27, with TRBD2 identical over 8 bases. This CDR3 is built from 14 residues. Germline V gene sequence: CDR1 MNHEY, CDR2 SMNVEV (reference sequence). With 8 bases clipped from V and 5 bases from J, the junction kept 10 bases outside the gene matches. The CDR3: CASRRLAMWETQYF. The CDR3 DNA follows: TGTGCCAGCCGAAGACTAGCGATGTGGGAGACCCAGTACTTC.

V usage is TRBV6-2 or TRBV6-3 and J usage is TRBJ2-1; 8 nucleotides match TRBD2. Trimming removed 5 bases from V and 10 bases from J; junction bases left unmatched: 10. Germline V gene sequence: CDR1 MNHEY, CDR2 SVGEGT. This CDR3 has 14 amino acids. CDR3 loop: CASSGTRLGIEQFF. The CDR3 nucleotides are TGTGCCAGCAGTGGGACTAGATTGGGGATAGAGCAGTTCTTC.

This sequence joins TRBV4-3 and TRBJ1-2; weak D call: TRBD1 (5 bases). Per germline, CDR1 LGHNA and CDR2 YSLEER. The CDR3 contains 16 residues. Trimming pared 0 bases from V and 5 bases from J, leaving 16 bases between. In nucleotides, the CDR3 is TGCGCCAGCAGCCAAGATCAGGGCCGGATCGCTTATGGCTACACCTTC. This gives the protein CASSQDQGRIAYGYTF.

The chain uses TRBV25-1 and TRBJ1-1, with unresolved D. CDR3 length equals 16 residues. V lost 1 base and J lost 1, with 13 bases in between. CDR1 is MGHDK and CDR2 is SYGVNS in the germline V gene. The CDR3 loop reads CASSESVAKTNTEAFF. CDR3 DNA: TGTGCCAGCAGTGAATCTGTAGCCAAGACGAACACTGAAGCTTTCTTT.

The chain joins TRBV7-2 to TRBJ2-4; D might be TRBD1 (5 bases). The V gene's germline CDR1 is SGHTA and CDR2 FQGNSA. With 5 bases removed from V and 7 bases from J, the gap between germline ends came to 12 bases. This CDR3 has 13 amino acids. The CDR3 DNA reads as TGTGCCAGCAGCCCCACGGCAGGGAACATTCAGTACTTC. Residues: CASSPTAGNIQYF. Using reference TRBV7-2 and TRBJ2-4 for the parts outside the CDR3, the full variable domain is GAGVSQSPSNKVTEKGKDVELRCDPISGHTALYWYRQSLGQGLEFLIYFQGNSAPDKSGLPSDRFSAERTGGSVSTLTIQRTQQEDSAVYLCASSPTAGNIQYFGAGTRLSVL.

The chain is built from TRBV7-9 and TRBJ1-3, with 8 positions matching TRBD1. This CDR3 has 17 amino acids. V lost 1 base and J lost 5; bases outside the gene matches: 10. Per germline, CDR1 SEHNR and CDR2 FQNEAQ (reference sequence). The CDR3 region is CASSLGAGGNPRNTIYF. DNA of the CDR3: TGTGCCAGCAGCTTAGGGGCAGGGGGCAATCCGCGAAACACCATATATTTT.

This clone was seen more than once but under ten times. The rearrangement joins TRBV9 to TRBJ1-5; D is perhaps TRBD1 (6 bases). This CDR3 region has 15 residues. Trimming left V 3 bases short and J 7 bases short, with 17 bases between. Germline CDR1 reads SGDLS; CDR2 reads YYNGEE. The CDR3 protein is CASSAGGAGGQPQHF. The CDR3 nucleotides read TGTGCCAGCAGCGCCGGGGGGGCAGGTGGGCAGCCCCAGCATTTT.

This clone was counted a few times. The rearrangement links TRBV6-1 to TRBJ1-5, with D uncertain. Trimming took off 3 bases at V and 5 bases at J, with 11 bases between the two ends. The CDR3 runs to 14 residues. CDR1 is MNHNS and CDR2 is SASEGT in the germline V gene. The CDR3 loop reads CASSDTGSYQPQHF. The CDR3 DNA is TGTGCCAGCAGTGACACGGGTTCCTATCAGCCCCAGCATTTT.

The V and J genes are TRBV5-4 and TRBJ2-2; 7 bases are a match to TRBD1. The CDR3 runs 16 residues. The ends lost 4 bases at V and 0 bases at J; junction bases unmatched: 6. Germline V CDR1 and CDR2: SGHNT, YYREEE (reference sequence). The CDR3 nucleotides read TGTGCCAGCAGCCCGAGACAGGGAACGAACACCGGGGAGCTGTTTTTT. Its protein product is CASSPRQGTNTGELFF.

This rearrangement joins TRBV4-2 to TRBJ1-4, with TRBD1 as a possible D gene (6 bases). The germline CDR1 and CDR2 sequences are LGHNA and YNFKEQ. Deletions cut 11 bases from V and 5 bases from J, with 15 bases between. This CDR3 is 13 amino acids long. The CDR3 is CAVRDNLNEKLFF. DNA for the CDR3: TGTGCCGTAAGGGACAATTTGAATGAAAAACTGTTTTTT.

The chain carries TRBV10-3 and TRBJ2-3; tentative D call: TRBD1 (5 bases). Germline assignment: CDR1 ENHRY and CDR2 SYGVKD. This CDR3 has 14 amino acids. V was pared by 5 bases and J by 6 bases, with 15 bases between. In nucleotides, the CDR3 is TGTGCCATCAGTTGGACATCCCCGAGGGATACGCAGTATTTT. Its protein product is CAISWTSPRDTQYF.

The V gene is TRBV6-2 or TRBV6-3, the J gene TRBJ1-2; D gene ambiguous. V was clipped by 0 bases and J by 9 bases, with 8 bases between them. CDR3 size: 12 residues. CDR1 MNHEY and CDR2 SVGEGT come from the germline V gene. As DNA, the CDR3 is TGTGCCAGCAGTTACTCGAGATTACGCTACACCTTC. It codes for CASSYSRLRYTF.

This clone was observed a single time. The V call is TRBV29-1, the J call TRBJ1-5, with D tentatively TRBD1 (6 bases). V was pared by 6 bases and J by 3 bases, with 12 bases between. The CDR3 is 13 amino acids. Germline assignment: CDR1 SQVTM and CDR2 ANQGSEA. The CDR3 loop reads CSVAQGDNQPQHF. CDR3 nucleotides: TGCAGCGTGGCACAGGGTGACAATCAGCCCCAGCATTTT.

Of note for this clone: An end of the junction differs from the germline gene, which may be a read error. The chain couples TRBV11-2 to TRBJ1-3; 8 nucleotides align to TRBD1. The CDR3 spans 12 residues. Germline CDR1 reads SGHAT; CDR2 reads FQNNGV. CDR3 sequence (DNA): TGTGCCAGCAGCTCGTCGGGGACAGGCGAGACTTTT. It encodes CASSSSGTGETF.

The chain joins TRBV9 to TRBJ2-7; 12 bases are shared with TRBD2. Losses at the gene ends were 3 bases for V and 7 bases for J; bases not matched to a gene: 8. CDR3 length equals 15 residues. Germline CDR1 reads SGDLS; CDR2 reads YYNGEE. The CDR3: CASSGGLAGLGEQYF. CDR3 in DNA: TGTGCCAGCAGCGGAGGACTAGCGGGACTGGGAGAGCAGTACTTC.

V gene TRBV30 combines with J gene TRBJ1-2, with a possible D match to TRBD1 (6 bases). Looked up from germline, CDR1 is GTSNPN and CDR2 is SVGIG (reference sequence). V lost 0 bases and J 8 bases, leaving 19 bases between the germline ends. The CDR3 runs to 15 residues. The CDR3 sequence is CAWSVGGRGIGGYTF. CDR3 DNA sequence: TGTGCCTGGAGTGTAGGCGGCAGGGGAATTGGCGGCTACACCTTC.

The CDR3 spells CASMPTSVVGEQYF. The CDR3, as DNA: TGTGCCAGCATGCCGACTAGCGTCGTGGGCGAGCAGTACTTC. The chain joins TRBV2 to TRBJ2-7, with TRBD2 matching 8 bases. Germline CDR1 and CDR2: SNHLY and FYNNEI. CDR3 length equals 14 residues. The V gene end was trimmed by 7 bases and the J gene end by 6 bases; junction bases not matched to a gene: 11.

J is TRBJ2-3 and V is TRBV27; D unclear. The CDR3 covers 10 residues. The germline V and J ends were trimmed by 5 bases and 9 bases, with 6 bases remaining between them. The germline CDR1 and CDR2 sequences are MNHEY and SMNVEV (reference sequence). The CDR3 here is CASSLPTQYF. DNA for the CDR3: TGTGCCAGCAGTCTCCCCACGCAGTATTTT.

This chain joins TRBV6-5 and TRBJ1-2; weak D call: TRBD1 (5 bases). The CDR3 is 13 amino acids. Germline CDR1 and CDR2: MNHEY and SVGAGI. V lost 2 bases, J lost 8 bases, and 12 bases lay in between. CDR3: CASSYGDSRGYTF. The CDR3 nucleotides are TGTGCCAGCAGTTACGGCGACAGCCGCGGCTACACCTTC.

V and J are TRBV6-2 or TRBV6-3 and TRBJ2-5; 16 bases align to TRBD2. This CDR3 spans 19 amino acids. With V trimmed by 4 bases and J by 3 bases, 11 bases remained unmatched. The V gene's germline CDR1 is MNHEY and CDR2 SVGEGT. CDR3 residues: CASSWITGTSGRAKETQYF. The CDR3 region has the DNA TGTGCCAGCAGTTGGATCACTGGGACTAGCGGGAGGGCCAAAGAGACCCAGTACTTC.

The genes are TRBV11-2 and TRBJ1-1; D uncertain. Per the germline V gene, CDR1 is SGHAT and CDR2 is FQNNGV. Trimming shortened V by 7 bases and J by 4 bases, and 19 bases separated the two germline ends. The CDR3 extends over 15 amino acids. CDR3 DNA sequence: TGTGCCAGCACCCCAGTCCCCTCAGCGATCACTGAAGCTTTCTTT. Its translation is CASTPVPSAITEAFF. The whole variable domain, remainder taken from reference TRBV11-2 and TRBJ1-1, is EAGVAQSPRYKIIEKRQSVAFWCNPISGHATLYWYQQILGQGPKLLIQFQNNGVVDDSQLPKDRFSAERLKGVDSTLKIQPAKLEDSAVYLCASTPVPSAITEAFFGQGTRLTVV.

The rearrangement uses TRBV4-3 and TRBJ1-4; 10 bases are shared with TRBD1. The germline V gene encodes CDR1 LGHNA and CDR2 YSLEER. Trimming cost V 3 bases and J 0 bases; bases outside gene matches: 1. The CDR3 length is 16 residues. The CDR3 sequence: CASSHGQGATNEKLFF. The CDR3 DNA is TGCGCCAGCAGCCACGGACAGGGGGCAACTAATGAAAAACTGTTTTTT.